This TCR beta chain was profiled in a study of T cell responses to AZD1222 COVID-19 vaccine. The study's findings and limits: Mostly white British, mostly female donors; authors suggested clonal diversity may be underestimated.

Some clones are missing from TCRdb's copy, which holds only in-frame ones; the method was immunoSEQ multiplex PCR. The sample shows some 110,000 clones, roughly nine tenths of them seen only once. In regard to this clone: The target antigen is unknown.

CDR3 length equals 12 residues. The V end was cut by 4 bases, the J end by 6 bases, with 8 bases between. CDR1 is MNHEY and CDR2 is SVGAGI in the germline V gene. The sequences come from peripheral blood, collected on day 0 of AZD1222 vaccination. The sequence was collected from an adult in good health. This chain connects TRBV6-5 to TRBJ2-3, with D unclear. The CDR3 loop reads CASSSLGDTQYF. As DNA, the CDR3 is TGTGCCAGCAGTTCCCTCGGTGATACGCAGTATTTT.